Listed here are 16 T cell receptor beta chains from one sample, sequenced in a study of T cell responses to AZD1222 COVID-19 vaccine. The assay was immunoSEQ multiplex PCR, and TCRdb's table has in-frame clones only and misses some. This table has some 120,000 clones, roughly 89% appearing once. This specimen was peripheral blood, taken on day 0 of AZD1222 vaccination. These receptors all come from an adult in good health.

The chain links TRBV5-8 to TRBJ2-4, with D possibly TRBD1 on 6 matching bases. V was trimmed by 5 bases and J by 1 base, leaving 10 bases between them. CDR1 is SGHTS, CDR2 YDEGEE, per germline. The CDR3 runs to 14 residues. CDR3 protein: CASRRGFAKNIQYF. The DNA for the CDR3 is TGTGCCAGCAGAAGGGGGTTTGCCAAAAACATTCAGTACTTC.

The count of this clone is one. CDR3 loop: CASGRRSSFENEQFF. Written as DNA, the CDR3 is TGCGCCAGCGGTCGGAGGAGCTCTTTTGAGAATGAGCAGTTCTTC. The gene calls are TRBV5-1 and TRBJ2-1, with D perhaps matching TRBD2 (5 bases). This CDR3 region has 15 residues. Germline V CDR1 and CDR2: SGHRS, YFSETQ. V dropped 7 bases and J dropped 7 bases, with 21 bases sitting between them.

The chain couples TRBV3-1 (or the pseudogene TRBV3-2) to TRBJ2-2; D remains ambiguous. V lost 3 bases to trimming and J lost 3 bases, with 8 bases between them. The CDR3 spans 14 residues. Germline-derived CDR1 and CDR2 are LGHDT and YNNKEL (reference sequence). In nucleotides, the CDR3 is TGTGCCAGCAGCCATACCCGTGACACCGGGGAGCTGTTTTTT. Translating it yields CASSHTRDTGELFF.

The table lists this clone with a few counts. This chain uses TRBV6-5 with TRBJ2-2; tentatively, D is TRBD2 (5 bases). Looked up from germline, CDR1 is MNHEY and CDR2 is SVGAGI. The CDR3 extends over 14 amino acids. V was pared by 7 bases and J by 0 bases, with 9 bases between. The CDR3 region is CASTTGTNTGELFF. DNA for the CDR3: TGTGCCAGCACCACCGGGACGAACACCGGGGAGCTGTTTTTT.

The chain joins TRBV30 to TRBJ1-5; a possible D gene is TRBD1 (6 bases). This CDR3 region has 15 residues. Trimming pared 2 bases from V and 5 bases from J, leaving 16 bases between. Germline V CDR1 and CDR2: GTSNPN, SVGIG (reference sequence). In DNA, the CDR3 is TGTGCCTGGAGTCCTCCCCCCGGACAGCATCAGCCCCAGCATTTT. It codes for CAWSPPPGQHQPQHF.

For the CDR3, the DNA is TGTGCCAGCAGTTATCTAGCGGATGCCGTAGGGGGAACCGGGGAGCTGTTTTTT. Residues: CASSYLADAVGGTGELFF. The chain carries TRBV27 and TRBJ2-2, with D possibly matching TRBD2 (7 bases). Germline CDR1 MNHEY, CDR2 SMNVEV (reference sequence). Trimming pared 4 bases from V and 5 bases from J, leaving 23 bases between. This CDR3 region has 18 residues.

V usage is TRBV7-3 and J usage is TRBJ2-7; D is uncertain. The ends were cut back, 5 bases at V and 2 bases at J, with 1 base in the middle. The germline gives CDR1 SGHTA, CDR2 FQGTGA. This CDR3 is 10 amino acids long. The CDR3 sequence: CASSPYEQYF. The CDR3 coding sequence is TGTGCCAGCAGCCCCTACGAGCAGTACTTC.

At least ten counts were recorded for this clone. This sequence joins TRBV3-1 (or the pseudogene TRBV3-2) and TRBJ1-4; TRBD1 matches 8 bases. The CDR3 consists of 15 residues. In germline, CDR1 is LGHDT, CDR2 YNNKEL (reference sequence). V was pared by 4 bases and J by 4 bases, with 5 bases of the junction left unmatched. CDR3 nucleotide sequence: TGTGCCAGCAGCCCCGGACAGGGCGATAATGAAAAACTGTTTTTT. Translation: CASSPGQGDNEKLFF.

CDR3 nucleotide sequence: TGTGCCAGCAGCCCTGACTTGGGGGTCACCGGGGAGCTGTTTTTT. As protein: CASSPDLGVTGELFF. The gene calls are TRBV11-2 and TRBJ2-2; the D call may be TRBD1 or TRBD2 (5 bases each). CDR3 size: 15 residues. CDR1 is SGHAT, CDR2 FQNNGV, per germline. V was pared by 5 bases and J by 4 bases, with 14 bases between.

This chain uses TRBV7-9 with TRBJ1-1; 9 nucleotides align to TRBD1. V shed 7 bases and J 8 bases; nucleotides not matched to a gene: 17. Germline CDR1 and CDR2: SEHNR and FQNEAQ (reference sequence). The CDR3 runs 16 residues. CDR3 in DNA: TGTGCCAGCACCGAACCCGCCGGGACAGGGATGTACGAAGCTTTCTTT. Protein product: CASTEPAGTGMYEAFF.

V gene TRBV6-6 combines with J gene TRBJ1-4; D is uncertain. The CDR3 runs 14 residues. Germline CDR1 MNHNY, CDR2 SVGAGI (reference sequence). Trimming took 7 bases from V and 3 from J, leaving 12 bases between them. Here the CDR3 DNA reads TGTGCCAGCACCAAGACATCGGCTAATGAAAAACTGTTTTTT. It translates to CASTKTSANEKLFF.

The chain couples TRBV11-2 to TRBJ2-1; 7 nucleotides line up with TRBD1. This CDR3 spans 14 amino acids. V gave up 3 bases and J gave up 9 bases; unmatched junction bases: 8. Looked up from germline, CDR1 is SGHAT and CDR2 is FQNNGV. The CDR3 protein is CASSFLTGSAEQFF. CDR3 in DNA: TGTGCCAGCAGCTTCCTGACAGGGTCCGCTGAGCAGTTCTTC.

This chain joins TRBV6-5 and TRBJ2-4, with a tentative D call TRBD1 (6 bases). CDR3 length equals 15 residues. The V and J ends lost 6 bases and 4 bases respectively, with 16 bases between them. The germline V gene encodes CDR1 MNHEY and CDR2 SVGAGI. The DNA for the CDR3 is TGTGCCAGCAGGGGCTTCGACAGGACAAAAAACATTCAGTACTTC. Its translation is CASRGFDRTKNIQYF.

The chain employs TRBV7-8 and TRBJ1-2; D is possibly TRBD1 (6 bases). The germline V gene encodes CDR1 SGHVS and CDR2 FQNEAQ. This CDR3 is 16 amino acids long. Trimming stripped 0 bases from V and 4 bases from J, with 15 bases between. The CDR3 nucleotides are TGTGCCAGCAGCTTAGCTGGGACAAGGAGAGTCTATGGCTACACCTTC. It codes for CASSLAGTRRVYGYTF. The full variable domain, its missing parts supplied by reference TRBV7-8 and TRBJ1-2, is GAGVSQSPRYKVAKRGQDVALRCDPISGHVSLFWYQQALGQGPEFLTYFQNEAQLDKSGLPSDRFFAERPEGSVSTLKIQRTQQEDSAVYLCASSLAGTRRVYGYTFGSGTRLTVV.

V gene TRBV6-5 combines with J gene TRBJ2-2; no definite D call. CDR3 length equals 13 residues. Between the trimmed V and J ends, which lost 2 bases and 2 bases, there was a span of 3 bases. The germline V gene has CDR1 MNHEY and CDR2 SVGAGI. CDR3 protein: CASSYQNTGELFF. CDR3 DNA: TGTGCCAGCAGTTACCAAAACACCGGGGAGCTGTTTTTT.

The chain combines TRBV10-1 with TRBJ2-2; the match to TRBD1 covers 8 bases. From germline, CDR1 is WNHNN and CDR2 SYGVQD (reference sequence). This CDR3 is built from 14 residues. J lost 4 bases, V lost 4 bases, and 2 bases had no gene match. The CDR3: CASSGQGATGELFF. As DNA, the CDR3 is TGCGCCAGCAGTGGGCAGGGGGCCACCGGGGAGCTGTTTTTT.